These 21 T cell receptor beta chains came from one sample sequenced in a study of blood T cell repertoires in COVID-19. Assay used: immunoSEQ multiplex PCR; TCRdb lists only in-frame clones, some missing. The sample has about 150,000 clones; approximately 87% are singletons. The sample taken for sequencing was peripheral blood. Receptors were obtained from a man aged 50-60 years with active COVID-19.

CDR3 protein: CASSLRLAGVQETQYF. For the CDR3, the DNA is TGCGCCAGCAGCTTGCGCCTAGCGGGGGTCCAAGAGACCCAGTACTTC. The rearrangement joins TRBV5-1 to TRBJ2-5, with 10 bases matching TRBD2. The germline V gene has CDR1 SGHRS and CDR2 YFSETQ. The CDR3 totals 16 residues. V gave up 1 base and J gave up 1 base; unmatched junction bases: 4.

The V call is TRBV7-8, the J call TRBJ1-1, with 7 nucleotides matching TRBD1. Germline V gene lookup returns CDR1 SGHVS and CDR2 FQNEAQ. J was trimmed by 4 bases and V by 1 base; bases with no gene match: 6. The CDR3 has 15 amino acids. The CDR3 coding sequence is TGTGCCAGCAGCTTAGAGACAGGGAGGAGCACTGAAGCTTTCTTT. Protein sequence: CASSLETGRSTEAFF.

This clone occurred once. This sequence joins TRBV3-1 (or the pseudogene TRBV3-2) and TRBJ1-1; 9 bases agree with TRBD1. V shed 4 bases, J shed 10 bases, and the junction held 4 bases outside the gene matches. From germline, CDR1 is LGHDT and CDR2 YNNKEL (reference sequence). This CDR3 has 12 residues. CDR3 coding DNA: TGTGCCAGCAGCCGGGACAGGGTTGGAGCTTTCTTT. Amino acid sequence: CASSRDRVGAFF.

The chain carries TRBV25-1 and TRBJ1-2, with no clear D. Deletions cut 5 bases from V and 6 bases from J, with 25 bases between. Germline CDR1 MGHDK, CDR2 SYGVNS. The CDR3 length is 17 residues. CDR3 nucleotides: TGTGCCAGCAGTTCCCGGGGTAATGGACGGAACCTCGATGGCTACACCTTC. Translating gives CASSSRGNGRNLDGYTF.

Remarks on this clone: A junction end diverges from the germline sequence, so it may reflect a read error. V is TRBV7-2 and J is TRBJ2-3; a weak D match, TRBD2 (5 bases). CDR1 is SGHTA, CDR2 FQGNSA, per germline. CDR3 length: 13 residues. CDR3 nucleotides: TGTGCCAGCAGCCTAGCCTCTACAGATACGCAGTATTTT. This codes for CASSLASTDTQYF.

This clone was observed a handful of times. The V and J genes are TRBV4-1 and TRBJ1-3; possible D gene TRBD1, 6 bases. Between the trimmed V and J ends, which lost 4 bases and 0 bases, there was a span of 10 bases. CDR1 is MGHRA and CDR2 is YSYEKL in the germline V gene. This CDR3 has 15 residues. The CDR3 is CASSPRDNSGNTIYF. The CDR3 region has the DNA TGCGCCAGCAGCCCACGGGACAACTCTGGAAACACCATATATTTT.

The chain joins TRBV5-6 to TRBJ1-2; D call uncertain. Trimming shortened V by 2 bases and J by 5 bases, and 7 bases separated the two germline ends. The CDR3 runs to 12 residues. Germline V CDR1 and CDR2: SGHDT, YYEEEE. The CDR3 here is CASSLEGYGYTF. CDR3 sequence (DNA): TGTGCCAGCAGCTTAGAGGGTTATGGCTACACCTTC.

The chain carries TRBV7-2 and TRBJ2-2, with 11 bases fitting TRBD2. CDR3 length equals 15 residues. V lost 5 bases to trimming and J lost 4 bases; unmatched junction nucleotides: 3. Germline V gene data show CDR1 as SGHTA and CDR2 as FQGNSA. The CDR3 region has the DNA TGTGCCAGCAGCACACTAGCGGGGGTCACCGGGGAGCTGTTTTTT. It translates to CASSTLAGVTGELFF.

V is TRBV10-2 and J is TRBJ2-1; 10 bases are a match to TRBD1. The CDR3 loop spans 15 amino acids. Germline CDR1 reads WSHSY; CDR2 reads SAAADI. Unmatched junction bases numbered 3, after V lost 3 bases and J lost 4 bases. DNA for the CDR3: TGCGCCAGCAGTGACCCGGGACAGGGGTACAATGAGCAGTTCTTC. Amino acid sequence: CASSDPGQGYNEQFF.

This clone was observed a single time. The J gene is TRBJ1-3, the V gene TRBV5-1; D not resolved. The CDR3 sequence is 13 residues long. Per the germline V gene, CDR1 is SGHRS and CDR2 is YFSETQ. Trimming shortened V by 2 bases and J by 4 bases, and 7 bases separated the two germline ends. The CDR3 DNA reads as TGCGCCAGCAGCTTCCGAGCCGGAAACACCATATATTTT. Amino acids: CASSFRAGNTIYF.

V is TRBV7-3 and J is TRBJ1-2; D is possibly TRBD1 (6 bases). Germline CDR1 reads SGHTA; CDR2 reads FQGTGA. CDR3 length: 14 residues. V dropped 5 bases and J dropped 6 bases, with 16 bases sitting between them. The CDR3 sequence: CASSESGGLDGYTF. CDR3 nucleotide sequence: TGTGCCAGCAGCGAATCCGGGGGGCTGGATGGCTACACCTTC.

Regarding this clone: This CDR3 is also generated by other DNA sequences in the sample. V and J are TRBV7-9 and TRBJ2-7; unclear D gene. CDR1 is SEHNR, CDR2 FQNEAQ, per germline (reference sequence). The CDR3 runs to 12 residues. Trimming shortened V by 5 bases and J by 4 bases, and 9 bases separated the two germline ends. The CDR3 loop is CASSPGSYEQYF. Here the CDR3 DNA reads TGTGCCAGCAGCCCAGGATCATACGAGCAGTACTTC.

This clone has only a few counts. V and J are TRBV6-4 and TRBJ2-2; 8 bases map to TRBD1. Germline trimming cut 3 bases from V and 2 bases from J; bases unmatched to any gene: 5. The CDR3 is 16 residues long. Looked up from germline, CDR1 is MRHNA and CDR2 is SNTAGT. The CDR3 is CASSELAGGNTGELFF. CDR3 nucleotides: TGTGCCAGCAGTGAGTTGGCAGGGGGCAACACCGGGGAGCTGTTTTTT.

V gene TRBV5-6 combines with J gene TRBJ2-1; D call uncertain. The V end was cut by 2 bases, the J end by 6 bases, with 9 bases between. Germline V gene data show CDR1 as SGHDT and CDR2 as YYEEEE. The CDR3 has 13 residues. CDR3 loop: CASSFLASNEQFF. DNA of the CDR3: TGTGCCAGCAGCTTTCTCGCGTCCAATGAGCAGTTCTTC. Variable domain in full (rest from reference TRBV5-6 and TRBJ2-1): DAGVTQSPTHLIKTRGQQVTLRCSPKSGHDTVSWYQQALGQGPQFIFQYYEEEERQRGNFPDRFSGHQFPNYSSELNVNALLLGDSALYLCASSFLASNEQFFGPGTRLTVL.

This clone is a singleton in its sample. The V call is TRBV2, the J call TRBJ2-7; D not certain. There are 13 residues in the CDR3. CDR1 SNHLY and CDR2 FYNNEI come from the germline V gene. The ends were cut back, 2 bases at V and 3 bases at J, with 8 bases in the middle. The CDR3 loop reads CASSEPPFYEQYF. In DNA, the CDR3 is TGTGCCAGCAGTGAACCCCCCTTCTACGAGCAGTACTTC.

The chain recombines TRBV7-3 with TRBJ2-3; 7 positions match TRBD1. The length of the CDR3 is 14 residues. In germline, CDR1 is SGHTA, CDR2 FQGTGA. V lost 5 bases and J lost 4; bases outside the gene matches: 6. The CDR3 sequence is CASSVGTEADTQYF. DNA for the CDR3: TGTGCCAGCAGCGTTGGGACAGAAGCAGATACGCAGTATTTT. The full variable domain, rest sourced from reference TRBV7-3 and TRBJ2-3, is GAGVSQTPSNKVTEKGKYVELRCDPISGHTALYWYRQSLGQGPEFLIYFQGTGAADDSGLPNDRFFAVRPEGSVSTLKIQRTERGDSAVYLCASSVGTEADTQYFGPGTRLTVL.

For the CDR3, the DNA is TGTGCCAGCAGCCCCATATCTACTAACTATGGCTACACCTTC. Translation: CASSPISTNYGYTF. The chain couples TRBV7-8 to TRBJ1-2; unclear D gene. CDR1 is SGHVS, CDR2 FQNEAQ, per germline. This CDR3 is 14 amino acids long. Trimming removed 5 bases at V and 0 bases at J, with 10 bases between.

The V and J genes are TRBV10-3 and TRBJ2-2; TRBD2 might be the D (7 bases). The CDR3 has 16 residues. V lost 10 bases and J lost 5, with 23 bases in between. Looked up from germline, CDR1 is ENHRY and CDR2 is SYGVKD. For the CDR3, the DNA is TGTGCCACCACCCAGGATACGGGGGGCCGAACCGGGGAGCTGTTTTTT. Translating gives CATTQDTGGRTGELFF.

V is TRBV3-1 (or the pseudogene TRBV3-2) and J is TRBJ2-1, with 9 bases matching TRBD2. Germline V gene sequence: CDR1 LGHDT, CDR2 YNNKEL (reference sequence). The CDR3 consists of 17 residues. V lost 1 base and J lost 9; bases outside the gene matches: 13. CDR3 nucleotides: TGTGCCAGCAGCCAAGTGGTCCAGCGGGGGGCCCGGATTGAGCAGTTCTTC. Protein product: CASSQVVQRGARIEQFF.

This chain uses TRBV21-1 with TRBJ2-2; the D call in the table, TRBD1, was not verified against the DNA. TRBV21-1 is reported as a pseudogene. The CDR3 has 16 residues. Here the CDR3 DNA reads TGTGCCAGCAGCAAAGAAGGGGGACACGGAGCCGGGGAGCTGTTTTTT. Residues: CASSKEGGHGAGELFF.

The chain combines TRBV5-4 with TRBJ1-1; D is undetermined. This CDR3 has 16 residues. Trimming pared 3 bases from V and 5 bases from J, leaving 20 bases between. The germline V gene encodes CDR1 SGHNT and CDR2 YYREEE (reference sequence). In DNA form, the CDR3 reads TGTGCCAGCAGCTCAAAAAAAACTGTGCCGGGGACTGAAGCTTTCTTT. The encoded protein is CASSSKKTVPGTEAFF.